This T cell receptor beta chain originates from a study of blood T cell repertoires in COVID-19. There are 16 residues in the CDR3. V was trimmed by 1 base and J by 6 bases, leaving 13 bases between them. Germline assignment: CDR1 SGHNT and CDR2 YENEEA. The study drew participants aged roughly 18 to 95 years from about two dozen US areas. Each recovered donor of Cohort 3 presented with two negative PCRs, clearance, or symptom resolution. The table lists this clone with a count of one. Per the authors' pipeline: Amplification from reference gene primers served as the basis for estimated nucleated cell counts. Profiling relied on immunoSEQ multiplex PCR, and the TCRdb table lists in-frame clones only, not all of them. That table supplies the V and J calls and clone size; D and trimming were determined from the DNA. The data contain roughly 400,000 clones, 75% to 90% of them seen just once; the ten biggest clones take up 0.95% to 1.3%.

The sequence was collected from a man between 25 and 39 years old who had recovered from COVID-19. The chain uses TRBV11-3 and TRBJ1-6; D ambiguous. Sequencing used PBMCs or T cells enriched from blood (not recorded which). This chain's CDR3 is CASSLVPGLGNSPLHF. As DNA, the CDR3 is TGTGCCAGCAGCTTAGTCCCGGGTTTAGGTAATTCACCCCTCCACTTT.